Given below is one TCR beta chain in context. The CDR3 loop spans 14 amino acids. CDR1 DFQATT and CDR2 SNEGSKA come from the germline V gene (reference sequence). The V and J ends lost 0 bases and 3 bases respectively, with 12 bases between them. This sample's time point: persistent/refractory GD, antithyroid drugs over 5 years with positive TRAb. PBMCs provided the RNA from which the TCR library was made. Nine milliliters of peripheral blood were drawn into EDTA tubes. This specimen belongs to a study of regulatory T cells in long-lasting Graves disease. Study information: Over 5 years of antithyroid drugs with positive TSH receptor antibodies was taken to mean persistent Graves' disease.

CDR3-region Arm-PCR and iRepertoire HTBI primers produced the TCR beta libraries. TCRdb reprocessed the multiplex PCR reads with MiXCR, giving one entry per CDR3 protein. The sample contains approximately 360,000 distinct CDR3 sequences, roughly 20% of which appear only once. V is TRBV20-1 and J is TRBJ2-7; D assignment may be TRBD1 or TRBD2 (5 bases each). This specimen was peripheral blood mononuclear cells (PBMCs), taken when the disease was refractory, from a patient treated with antithyroid drugs. This TCR was sampled from a woman aged 40 to 50 with Graves disease. The CDR3 bases are TGCAGTGCTAGAGATCTCGGGGCCGGCTACGAGCAGTACTTC. Its protein is CSARDLGAGYEQYF.